The sequence of this T cell receptor beta chain was determined in a study of cytomegalovirus exposure and HLA in healthy donors. Study details: The roughly 110 validation repertoires were reported in a later analysis to have been generated on the same platform as the roughly 720 first-cohort repertoires. Study results and limitations: In vitro data verified a few CMV-associated chains as specific for CMV antigens. Generally TCR sequences proved uncommon, though certain public TCRs appeared in numerous donors.

From the 120-subject validation cohort, which was separate from the roughly 670-subject first cohort, the donors were drawn. Here immunoSEQ multiplex PCR was the method, and the copy in TCRdb shows in-frame clones only, minus some. Of 100,000 to 150,000 clones in the sample, roughly 89% were seen once. A remark on this clone: Antigen specificity is unknown.

The material sequenced was PBMCs. The sequence was collected from a woman aged 18 to 35 in good health and CMV-seronegative.

DNA of the CDR3: TGTGCCAGCAGTGGCGGGGGCCGGAGGAAAGAGACCCAGTACTTC. This gives the protein CASSGGGRRKETQYF. This sequence joins TRBV6-1 and TRBJ2-5, with D maybe TRBD2 (7 bases). This CDR3 comprises 15 residues. In germline, CDR1 is MNHNS, CDR2 SASEGT. Trimming took off 4 bases at V and 3 bases at J, with 15 bases between the two ends.